Listed here are 11 T cell receptor beta chains from one sample, sequenced in a study of graft-versus-host responses after intestinal transplantation. Repertoires were generated with immunoSEQ multiplex PCR, while TCRdb's copy carries only in-frame clones and drops some. The data hold some 120,000 clones, with roughly nine tenths observed a single time. No antigen is known for these receptors. The sample was unstimulated CD4+ T cells sorted from spleen or lymph node cells, taken before intestinal transplant. Receptors were obtained from a human donor who received an intestinal transplant.

The rearrangement uses TRBV5-4 and TRBJ2-7; D call uncertain. V was shortened by 4 bases and J by 5 bases, with 16 bases between the two germline ends. This CDR3 contains 14 residues. Germline CDR1 reads SGHNT; CDR2 reads YYREEE (reference sequence). The chain's CDR3 is CASSVSKGNHEQYF. For the CDR3, the DNA is TGTGCCAGCAGCGTATCTAAGGGTAACCACGAGCAGTACTTC.

The chain links TRBV6-6 to TRBJ1-4, with TRBD1 matching over 9 bases. This CDR3 is built from 16 residues. Per germline, CDR1 MNHNY and CDR2 SVGAGI (reference sequence). V gave up 6 bases and J gave up 4 bases; unmatched junction bases: 9. CDR3 in DNA: TGTGCCAGCAGCCGGGGACAGGGCGTAATTAATGAAAAACTGTTTTTT. Translation: CASSRGQGVINEKLFF.

This sequence joins TRBV5-1 and TRBJ2-7, with D unclear. The CDR3 totals 13 residues. The V end lost 5 bases, the J end lost 4 bases, and 13 bases lay between the germline ends. The germline V gene encodes CDR1 SGHRS and CDR2 YFSETQ. CDR3 bases: TGCGCCAGCAGGGTCCAGCCCTCTTACGAGCAGTACTTC. This gives the protein CASRVQPSYEQYF.

The chain combines TRBV6-1 with TRBJ2-4, with 7 bases aligning to TRBD2. The germline CDR1 and CDR2 sequences are MNHNS and SASEGT. The CDR3 length is 15 residues. J gave up 7 bases and V 4 bases, and 10 bases lay outside the gene matches. The CDR3 coding sequence is TGTGCCAGCAGTGGACCGGGGCTAGCGGTTAACATTCAGTACTTC. It codes for CASSGPGLAVNIQYF.

This chain connects TRBV18 to TRBJ2-1; D remains ambiguous. V was shortened by 3 bases and J by 5 bases, with 5 bases between the two germline ends. Germline V gives CDR1 KGHSH, CDR2 LQKENI. This CDR3 is built from 12 residues. In nucleotides, the CDR3 is TGTGCCAGCTCACCGATGGACAATGAGCAGTTCTTC. Residues: CASSPMDNEQFF.

V is TRBV7-7 and J is TRBJ2-1; 8 bases map to TRBD2. This CDR3 is 16 amino acids long. The germline V gene encodes CDR1 SSHAT and CDR2 FNYEAQ (reference sequence). Trimming cost V 1 base and J 4 bases; bases outside gene matches: 6. CDR3 residues: CASSLGGGNRYNEQFF. The CDR3 DNA sequence: TGTGCCAGCAGCTTAGGCGGGGGGAATCGGTACAATGAGCAGTTCTTC. Filled out from reference TRBV7-7 and TRBJ2-1, the complete variable domain reads GAGVSQSPRYKVTKRGQDVTLRCDPISSHATLYWYQQALGQGPEFLTYFNYEAQPDKSGLPSDRFSAERPEGSISTLTIQRTEQRDSAMYRCASSLGGGNRYNEQFFGPGTRLTVL.

This clone was detected only once. The V gene is TRBV2, the J gene TRBJ2-4; D uncertain. The V gene lost 6 bases and the J gene lost 4 bases, with 16 bases spanning the gap. Per the germline V gene, CDR1 is SNHLY and CDR2 is FYNNEI. This CDR3 spans 15 amino acids. The CDR3: CASSTPLKPKNIQYF. The CDR3 DNA reads TGTGCCAGCAGCACCCCTCTGAAACCGAAAAACATTCAGTACTTC.

The CDR3 region has the DNA TGTGCCAGCAGCGTAGAACCGCGGGGGGAAGGAGAGCAGTACTTC. As protein: CASSVEPRGEGEQYF. V and J are TRBV9 and TRBJ2-7; TRBD2 matches at 8 bases. V was clipped by 0 bases and J by 7 bases; unmatched bases: 9. The CDR3 runs to 15 residues. Per germline, CDR1 SGDLS and CDR2 YYNGEE.

This clone occurred a few times. The DNA for the CDR3 is TGTGCCAGCAGCTTGGACATGGCCTACGAGCAGTACTTC. This sequence encodes CASSLDMAYEQYF. The V call is TRBV5-4, the J call TRBJ2-7; the D is unclear. Trimming shortened V by 0 bases and J by 2 bases, and 6 bases separated the two germline ends. Germline V gene lookup returns CDR1 SGHNT and CDR2 YYREEE (reference sequence). The CDR3 totals 13 residues.

Only one count was recorded for this clone. This rearrangement joins TRBV9 to TRBJ1-2; 7 positions agree with TRBD1. Trimming at V came to 3 bases and at J to 8 bases, leaving 4 bases not matched to a gene. Germline CDR1 reads SGDLS; CDR2 reads YYNGEE. The CDR3 consists of 12 residues. The CDR3 loop is CASSGAGGGYTF. CDR3 coding DNA: TGTGCCAGCAGCGGGGCAGGGGGGGGCTACACCTTC.

There are a few counts of this clone. V is TRBV19 and J is TRBJ1-5, with TRBD1 as a possible D gene (5 bases). Per the germline V gene, CDR1 is LNHDA and CDR2 is SQIVND (reference sequence). The CDR3 length is 13 residues. Trimming removed 3 bases at V and 4 bases at J, with 7 bases between. The CDR3: CASSIEGNQPQHF. The DNA for the CDR3 is TGTGCCAGTAGTATTGAGGGGAATCAGCCCCAGCATTTT.